This is a list of T cell receptor beta chains from one sample in a study of blood T cell repertoires in COVID-19. Produced via immunoSEQ multiplex PCR; TCRdb's table is partial and in-frame only. This sample has around 110,000 clones; 70% to 90% occur once, and the top ten carry about 2.2%. Sequenced input: peripheral blood. The receptors derive from a young man with acute or convalescent COVID-19. CDR3s include the opening cysteine and the closing phenylalanine or tryptophan. The D gene is left open where the match is weak. Some rows mark clone size as missing; the rest say once, few, many or name a class of expanded clone.

v_call,d_call,clone_size,j_call,cdr3_nt,cdr3_aa
TRBV2,.,.,TRBJ1-1,TGTGCCAGCAGGACGGGGTTTGGGGATTGGGAAGCTTTCTTT,CASRTGFGDWEAFF
TRBV24-1,TRBD1,.,TRBJ2-1,TGTGCCACCAGTGACCGCTCAGCCGGGACAGGGTTTGGTGAGCAGTTCTTC,CATSDRSAGTGFGEQFF
TRBV29-1,TRBD2,.,TRBJ2-1,TGCAGCGTTGCCTACGGGACTATCAACAATGAGCAGTTCTTC,CSVAYGTINNEQFF
TRBV6-6,.,.,TRBJ1-2,TGTGCCAGCAGTTTCCCCCAGGGTGTCTATGGCTACACCTTC,CASSFPQGVYGYTF
TRBV5-4,TRBD1,.,TRBJ2-7,TGTGCCAGCAGCCAAAGGACAGGGATATCCTACGAGCAGTACTTC,CASSQRTGISYEQYF
TRBV13,.,.,TRBJ2-7,TGTGCCAGCAGCTTATGGGTAAGAGGGCACGAGCAGTACTTC,CASSLWVRGHEQYF
TRBV9,.,.,TRBJ1-1,TGTGCCAGCAGCGTCCATCTTGCAGAGAACACTGAAGCTTTCTTT,CASSVHLAENTEAFF
TRBV27,.,.,TRBJ1-1,TGTGCCAGCAGTCTTGGGACTAACACTGAAGCTTTCTTT,CASSLGTNTEAFF
TRBV5-8,TRBD1,.,TRBJ2-7,TGTGCCAGCAGCTCTTCAAGACAGGGGGAGGAAAGCTACGAGCAGTACTTC,CASSSSRQGEESYEQYF
TRBV5-5,TRBD2,.,TRBJ2-7,TGTGCCAGCAGCTTGGTACTAGCGGCTATCTACGAGCAGTACTTC,CASSLVLAAIYEQYF
TRBV14,.,.,TRBJ1-3,TGTGCCAGCAGCCAGGGTATCAGGAACACCATATATTTT,CASSQGIRNTIYF
TRBV12-3/TRBV12-4,TRBD2,.,TRBJ2-5,TGTGCCAGCAGGATGAGCGGGGGAGAGACCCAGTACTTC,CASRMSGGETQYF
TRBV5-1,.,.,TRBJ2-2,TGCGCCAGCAGCTCGCGGGACAGCGGCACCGGGGAGCTGTTTTTT,CASSSRDSGTGELFF
TRBV9,.,.,TRBJ1-4,TGTGCCAGCAGCGTAGATGGCTCAACTAATGAAAAACTGTTTTTT,CASSVDGSTNEKLFF
TRBV4-2,.,.,TRBJ1-5,TGTGCCAGCAGCCAAGATTCCCAGGGCGCACATCAGCCCCAGCATTTT,CASSQDSQGAHQPQHF
TRBV12-3/TRBV12-4,.,.,TRBJ1-5,TGTGCCAGCAGTCCCCGTAATCAGCCCCAGCATTTT,CASSPRNQPQHF
TRBV19,.,.,TRBJ2-7,TGTGCCAGTATGTCGACAGTAAGCTCCTACGAGCAGTACTTC,CASMSTVSSYEQYF
TRBV10-3,TRBD1,few,TRBJ2-5,TGTGCCATCAGTTCGGGACAGGGGGTTGAGGAGACCCAGTACTTC,CAISSGQGVEETQYF
TRBV6-1,.,few,TRBJ1-4,TGTGCCAGCAGTGATGTCCTCCAAAAACTGTTTTTT,CASSDVLQKLFF
TRBV6-2/TRBV6-3,TRBD1,.,TRBJ1-4,TGTGCCAGCAGTTTTGCCAACCGGGACAGCGAAAAACTGTTTTTT,CASSFANRDSEKLFF
TRBV12-3/TRBV12-4,.,.,TRBJ2-1,TGTGCCAGCACTCTTAGCAATGAGCAGTTCTTC,CASTLSNEQFF
TRBV19,.,.,TRBJ2-4,TGTGCCAGTAGCCTACAGGGATCCATTCAGTACTTC,CASSLQGSIQYF
TRBV6-5,.,.,TRBJ1-2,TGTGCCAGCCTGCCCTCGGAGGGAGTCAACTATGGCTACACCTTC,CASLPSEGVNYGYTF
TRBV5-1,.,.,TRBJ2-2,TGCGCCAGCAGCTTGGAGGTTAGGCGAGGCACCGGGGAGCTGTTTTTT,CASSLEVRRGTGELFF